The clone carrying this T cell receptor (beta chain) has just a few counts. The target antigen is unknown. The data derive from a study of response to subunit inactivated influenza vaccine. TCRdb processed the RT-PCR reads anew with MiXCR; each CDR3 protein has one entry. The sample shows some 500,000 distinct CDR3 sequences, roughly 23% of them seen only once. Germline CDR1 and CDR2: SGHTA and FQGNSA. V shed 1 base and J 4 bases; nucleotides not matched to a gene: 4. The CDR3 totals 14 residues. Study-level points and caveats: Authors suggested seasonal influenza vaccinations each recruit few new T cells.

The chain links TRBV7-2 to TRBJ2-7; 7 nucleotides match TRBD1. The source is a man aged 50-59 years who received an inactivated influenza vaccine. The sequencing used CD4+ T cells sorted from PBMCs, collected roughly 5 days after vaccination. CDR3 DNA sequence: TGTGCCAGCAGCTTAGTGGGACAGCAGTACGAGCAGTACTTC. Protein: CASSLVGQQYEQYF.